The T cell receptor beta chain under discussion was sequenced for a study of shared clonotypes between healthy human individuals. It was about 210 ng DNA, some 30,000 T cell genomes, that sorted-subset replicate PCRs used. Some clones are missing from TCRdb's copy, which holds only in-frame ones; the method was immunoSEQ multiplex PCR. The sample consists of 2 million to 2.5 million clones, approximately 94% of them appearing once. Germline CDR1 and CDR2: SQVTM and ANQGSEA. The CDR3 has 14 amino acids. The ends were cut back, 3 bases at V and 4 bases at J, with 13 bases in the middle. The sample was naive CD4+ T cells sorted from blood. Subset meaning: CD45RA+ positively selected. This TCR was sampled from a man younger than 35 in good health. The chain uses TRBV29-1 and TRBJ1-3; D ambiguous. The CDR3 sequence is CSVEGAPGGNTIYF. The DNA of the CDR3 is TGCAGCGTTGAGGGCGCCCCCGGGGGAAACACCATATATTTT.